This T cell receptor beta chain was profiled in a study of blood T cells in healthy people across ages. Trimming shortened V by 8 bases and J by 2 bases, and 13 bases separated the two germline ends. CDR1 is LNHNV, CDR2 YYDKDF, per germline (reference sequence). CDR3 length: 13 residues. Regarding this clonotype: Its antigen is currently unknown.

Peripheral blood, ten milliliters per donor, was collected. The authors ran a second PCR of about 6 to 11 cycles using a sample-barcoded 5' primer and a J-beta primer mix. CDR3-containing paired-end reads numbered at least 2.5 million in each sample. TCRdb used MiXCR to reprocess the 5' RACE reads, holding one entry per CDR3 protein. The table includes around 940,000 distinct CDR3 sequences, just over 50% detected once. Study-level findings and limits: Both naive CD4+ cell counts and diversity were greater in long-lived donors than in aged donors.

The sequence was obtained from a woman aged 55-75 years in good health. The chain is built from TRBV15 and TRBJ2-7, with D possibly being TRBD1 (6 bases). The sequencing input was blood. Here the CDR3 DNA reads TGTGCCACCTGGGACACAAACACCTACGAGCAGTACTTC. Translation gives CATWDTNTYEQYF.